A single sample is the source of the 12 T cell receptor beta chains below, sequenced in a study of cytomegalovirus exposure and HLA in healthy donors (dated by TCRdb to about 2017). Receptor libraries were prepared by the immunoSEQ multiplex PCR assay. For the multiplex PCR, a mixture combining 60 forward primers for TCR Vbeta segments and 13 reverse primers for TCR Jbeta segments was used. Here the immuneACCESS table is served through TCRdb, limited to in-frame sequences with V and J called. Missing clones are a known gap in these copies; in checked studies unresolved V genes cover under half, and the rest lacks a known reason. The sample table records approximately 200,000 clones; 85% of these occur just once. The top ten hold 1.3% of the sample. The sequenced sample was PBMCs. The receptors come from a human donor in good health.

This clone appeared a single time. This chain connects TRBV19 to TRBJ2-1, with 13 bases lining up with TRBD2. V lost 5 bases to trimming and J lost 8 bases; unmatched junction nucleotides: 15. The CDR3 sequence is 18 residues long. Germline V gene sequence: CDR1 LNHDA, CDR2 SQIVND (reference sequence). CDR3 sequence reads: CASSLPHGTSGIEHEQFF. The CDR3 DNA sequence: TGTGCCAGTAGTCTCCCCCACGGGACTAGCGGGATCGAACATGAGCAGTTCTTC.

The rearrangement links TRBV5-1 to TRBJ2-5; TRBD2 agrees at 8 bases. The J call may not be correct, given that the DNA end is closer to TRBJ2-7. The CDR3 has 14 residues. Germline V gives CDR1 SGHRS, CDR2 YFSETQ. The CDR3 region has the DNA TGCGCCAGCAGCTTGGAGTTTGGACTAGCCGAGCAGTACTTC. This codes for CASSLEFGLAEQYF.

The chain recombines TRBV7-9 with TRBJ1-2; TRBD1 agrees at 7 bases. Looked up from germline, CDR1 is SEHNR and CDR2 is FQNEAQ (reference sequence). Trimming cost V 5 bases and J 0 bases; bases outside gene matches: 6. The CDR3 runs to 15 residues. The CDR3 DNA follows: TGTGCCAGCAGCCCTCAGGGGGAAGCTAACTATGGCTACACCTTC. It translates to CASSPQGEANYGYTF.

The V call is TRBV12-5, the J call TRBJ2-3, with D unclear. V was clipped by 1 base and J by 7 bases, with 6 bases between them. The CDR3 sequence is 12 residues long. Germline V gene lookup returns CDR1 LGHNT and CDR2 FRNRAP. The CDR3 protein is CASGLDWYTQYF. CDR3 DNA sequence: TGTGCTAGTGGTTTGGACTGGTATACGCAGTATTTT.

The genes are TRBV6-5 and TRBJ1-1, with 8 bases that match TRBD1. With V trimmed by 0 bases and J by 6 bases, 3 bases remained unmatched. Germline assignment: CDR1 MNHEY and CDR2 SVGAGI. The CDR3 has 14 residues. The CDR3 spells CASSYSGQGSEAFF. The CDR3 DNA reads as TGTGCCAGCAGTTACTCCGGACAGGGTTCTGAAGCTTTCTTT.

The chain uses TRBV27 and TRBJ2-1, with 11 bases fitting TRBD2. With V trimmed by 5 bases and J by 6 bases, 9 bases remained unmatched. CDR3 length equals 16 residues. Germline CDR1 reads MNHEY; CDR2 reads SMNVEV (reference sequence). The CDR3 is CASSPRLAGILNEQFF. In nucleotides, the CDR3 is TGTGCCAGCAGTCCGAGACTAGCGGGGATCCTCAATGAGCAGTTCTTC.

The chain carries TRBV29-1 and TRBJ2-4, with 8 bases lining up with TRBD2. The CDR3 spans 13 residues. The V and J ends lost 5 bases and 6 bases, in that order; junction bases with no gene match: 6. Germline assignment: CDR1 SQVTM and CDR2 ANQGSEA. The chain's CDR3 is CSVTGGRANIQYF. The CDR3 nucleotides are TGCAGCGTTACGGGGGGGAGGGCAAACATTCAGTACTTC. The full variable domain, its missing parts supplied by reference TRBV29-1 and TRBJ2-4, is SAVISQKPSRDICQRGTSLTIQCQVDSQVTMMFWYRQQPGQSLTLIATANQGSEATYESGFVIDKFPISRPNLTFSTLTVSNMSPEDSSIYLCSVTGGRANIQYFGAGTRLSVL.

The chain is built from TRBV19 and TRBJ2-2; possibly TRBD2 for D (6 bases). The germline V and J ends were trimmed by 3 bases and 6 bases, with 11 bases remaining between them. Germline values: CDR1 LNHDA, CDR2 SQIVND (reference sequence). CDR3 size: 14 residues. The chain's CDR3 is CASSIPRDSGELFF. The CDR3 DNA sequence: TGTGCCAGTAGTATTCCGCGGGACTCCGGGGAGCTGTTTTTT.

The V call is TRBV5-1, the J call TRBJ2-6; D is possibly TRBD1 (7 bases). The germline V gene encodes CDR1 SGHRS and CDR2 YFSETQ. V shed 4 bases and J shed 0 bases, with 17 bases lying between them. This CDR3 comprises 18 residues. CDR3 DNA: TGCGCCAGCAGCACTTTGACAGGGAGGTTCTCTGGGGCCAACGTCCTGACTTTC. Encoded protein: CASSTLTGRFSGANVLTF.

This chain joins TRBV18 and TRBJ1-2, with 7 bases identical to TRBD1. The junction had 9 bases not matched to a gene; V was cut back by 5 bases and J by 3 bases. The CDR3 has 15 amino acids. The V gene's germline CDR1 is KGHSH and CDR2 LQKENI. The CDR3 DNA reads TGTGCCAGCTCAACCAGTACAGGGGTCGACTATGGCTACACCTTC. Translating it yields CASSTSTGVDYGYTF.

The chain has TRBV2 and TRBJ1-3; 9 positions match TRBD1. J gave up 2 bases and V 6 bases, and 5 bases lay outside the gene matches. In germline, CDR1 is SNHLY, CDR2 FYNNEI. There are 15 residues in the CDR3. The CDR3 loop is CASSPRQGAGNTIYF. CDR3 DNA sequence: TGTGCCAGCAGCCCTAGACAGGGGGCTGGAAACACCATATATTTT. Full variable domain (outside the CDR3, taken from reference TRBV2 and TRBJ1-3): EPEVTQTPSHQVTQMGQEVILRCVPISNHLYFYWYRQILGQKVEFLVSFYNNEISEKSEIFDDQFSVERPDGSNFTLKIRSTKLEDSAMYFCASSPRQGAGNTIYFGEGSWLTVV.

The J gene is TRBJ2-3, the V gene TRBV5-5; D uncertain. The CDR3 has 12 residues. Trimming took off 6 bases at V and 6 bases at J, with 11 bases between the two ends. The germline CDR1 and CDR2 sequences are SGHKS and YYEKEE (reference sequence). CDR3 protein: CASTRVADTQYF. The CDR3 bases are TGTGCCAGCACCCGAGTAGCCGATACGCAGTATTTT.